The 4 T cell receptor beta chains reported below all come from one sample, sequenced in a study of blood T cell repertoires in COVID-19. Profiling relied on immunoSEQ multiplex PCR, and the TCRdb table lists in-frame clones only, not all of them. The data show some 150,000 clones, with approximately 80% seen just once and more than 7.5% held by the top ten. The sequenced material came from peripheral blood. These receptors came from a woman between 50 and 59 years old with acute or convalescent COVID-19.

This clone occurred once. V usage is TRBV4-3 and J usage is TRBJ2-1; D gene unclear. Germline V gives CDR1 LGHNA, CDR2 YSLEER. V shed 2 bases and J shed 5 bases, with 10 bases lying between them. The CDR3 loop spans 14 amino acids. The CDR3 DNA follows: TGCGCCAGCAGCCAAACGGAACAGAACAATGAGCAGTTCTTC. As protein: CASSQTEQNNEQFF.

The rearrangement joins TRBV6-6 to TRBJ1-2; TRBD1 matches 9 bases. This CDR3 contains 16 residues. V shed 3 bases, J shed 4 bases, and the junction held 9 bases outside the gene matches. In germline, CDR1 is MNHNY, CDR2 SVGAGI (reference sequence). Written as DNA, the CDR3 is TGTGCCAGCAGTTATACCGGGACAGGGCAGGGCTATGGCTACACCTTC. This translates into CASSYTGTGQGYGYTF.

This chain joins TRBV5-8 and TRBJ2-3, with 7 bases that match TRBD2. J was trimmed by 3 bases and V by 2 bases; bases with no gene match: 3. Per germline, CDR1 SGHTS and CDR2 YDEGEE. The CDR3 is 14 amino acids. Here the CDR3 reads CASSFWRETDTQYF. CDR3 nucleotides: TGTGCCAGCAGCTTCTGGCGGGAGACAGATACGCAGTATTTT.

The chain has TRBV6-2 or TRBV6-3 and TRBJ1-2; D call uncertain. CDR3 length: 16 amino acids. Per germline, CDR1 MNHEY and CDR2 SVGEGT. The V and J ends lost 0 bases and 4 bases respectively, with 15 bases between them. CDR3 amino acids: CASSYSNTDSVYGYTF. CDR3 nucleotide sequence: TGTGCCAGCAGTTACTCGAATACGGACTCCGTCTATGGCTACACCTTC.